What follows are 10 T cell receptor beta chains derived from one specimen sequenced in a study of blood T cell repertoires in COVID-19. Measured with immunoSEQ multiplex PCR; TCRdb has only the in-frame clones, and not every one. The sample lists about 150,000 clones, about 89% seen once, with roughly 6.1% in the top ten. Source material: peripheral blood. These receptors all stem from a man older than 75 with acute or convalescent COVID-19.

DNA for the CDR3: TGTGCCAGCAGTAAACTGAAGAATCAGCCCCAGCATTTT. It encodes CASSKLKNQPQHF. This chain links TRBV27 with TRBJ1-5; D is unresolved. The V gene lost 5 bases and the J gene lost 4 bases, with 9 bases spanning the gap. This CDR3 has 13 amino acids. CDR1 and CDR2 from the germline V gene are MNHEY and SMNVEV (reference sequence).

The rearrangement joins TRBV25-1 to TRBJ1-5; TRBD1 aligns across 11 bases. From germline, CDR1 is MGHDK and CDR2 SYGVNS. J lost 7 bases, V lost 1 base, and 3 bases had no gene match. This CDR3 is built from 15 residues. The CDR3 protein is CASSESGQGAQPQHF. The CDR3 coding sequence is TGTGCCAGCAGTGAATCCGGACAGGGGGCCCAGCCCCAGCATTTT.

This clone was observed a few times. J is TRBJ2-5 and V is TRBV5-4; D may be TRBD2 (6 bases). The CDR3 loop spans 14 amino acids. Trimming removed 0 bases at V and 2 bases at J, with 8 bases between. Germline V lookup: CDR1 SGHNT, CDR2 YYREEE (reference sequence). CDR3 nucleotides: TGTGCCAGCAGCTTGGGGGGGAGGCAAGAGACCCAGTACTTC. Translating it yields CASSLGGRQETQYF.

The chain recombines TRBV27 with TRBJ1-1; no clear D. Between the trimmed V and J ends, which lost 5 bases and 6 bases, there was a span of 13 bases. From germline, CDR1 is MNHEY and CDR2 SMNVEV (reference sequence). This CDR3 has 13 amino acids. The CDR3 loop reads CASSPNFGPEAFF. The DNA for the CDR3 is TGTGCCAGCAGTCCAAACTTTGGTCCTGAAGCTTTCTTT.

The chain couples TRBV6-4 to TRBJ2-6, with D maybe TRBD2 (6 bases). Per germline, CDR1 MRHNA and CDR2 SNTAGT. V was pared by 4 bases and J by 0 bases, with 13 bases between. The CDR3 spans 17 residues. The CDR3 DNA follows: TGTGCCAGCAGTGTAGGGACTTTCGACTCTGGGGCCAACGTCCTGACTTTC. This sequence encodes CASSVGTFDSGANVLTF.

The chain joins TRBV25-1 to TRBJ1-1, with TRBD1 as a possible D gene (5 bases). V lost 2 bases and J lost 8, with 6 bases in between. This CDR3 has 11 amino acids. The germline gives CDR1 MGHDK, CDR2 SYGVNS. This CDR3 is CASSEPGEAFF. The DNA of the CDR3 is TGTGCCAGCAGTGAACCAGGGGAAGCTTTCTTT.

J is TRBJ1-2 and V is TRBV11-2; maybe TRBD1 (5 bases). Germline V CDR1 and CDR2: SGHAT, FQNNGV. V dropped 5 bases and J dropped 6 bases, with 13 bases sitting between them. This CDR3 region has 13 residues. CDR3 DNA sequence: TGTGCCAGCAGCCCCAAGGAGGGGAATGGCTACACCTTC. It codes for CASSPKEGNGYTF. The full variable domain, with the rest looked up from reference TRBV11-2 and TRBJ1-2, is EAGVAQSPRYKIIEKRQSVAFWCNPISGHATLYWYQQILGQGPKLLIQFQNNGVVDDSQLPKDRFSAERLKGVDSTLKIQPAKLEDSAVYLCASSPKEGNGYTFGSGTRLTVV.

This chain joins TRBV5-1 and TRBJ2-2; 10 bases match TRBD1. Germline loops: CDR1 SGHRS, CDR2 YFSETQ. The J segment lost 4 bases and the V segment lost 3 bases, leaving 3 bases of the junction unmatched. This CDR3 is 15 amino acids long. The CDR3 nucleotides read TGCGCCAGCAGCTGGGACAGGGGAGGCACCGGGGAGCTGTTTTTT. Its translation is CASSWDRGGTGELFF.

The chain carries TRBV6-6 and TRBJ2-5; D is perhaps TRBD1 (6 bases). The CDR3 is 12 residues long. Germline assignment: CDR1 MNHNY and CDR2 SVGAGI (reference sequence). V gave up 0 bases and J gave up 13 bases, with 12 bases separating them. CDR3 nucleotides: TGTGCCAGCAGTTACTCTGGGGGCTCTAGGTACTTC. As protein: CASSYSGGSRYF.

The chain uses TRBV11-2 and TRBJ2-5; TRBD1 might be the D (5 bases). The germline V and J ends were trimmed by 3 bases and 2 bases, with 13 bases remaining between them. The CDR3 totals 15 residues. CDR1 is SGHAT, CDR2 FQNNGV, per germline. The CDR3: CASSLSRQRQETQYF. DNA of the CDR3: TGTGCCAGCAGCTTGTCCAGACAGAGACAAGAGACCCAGTACTTC.